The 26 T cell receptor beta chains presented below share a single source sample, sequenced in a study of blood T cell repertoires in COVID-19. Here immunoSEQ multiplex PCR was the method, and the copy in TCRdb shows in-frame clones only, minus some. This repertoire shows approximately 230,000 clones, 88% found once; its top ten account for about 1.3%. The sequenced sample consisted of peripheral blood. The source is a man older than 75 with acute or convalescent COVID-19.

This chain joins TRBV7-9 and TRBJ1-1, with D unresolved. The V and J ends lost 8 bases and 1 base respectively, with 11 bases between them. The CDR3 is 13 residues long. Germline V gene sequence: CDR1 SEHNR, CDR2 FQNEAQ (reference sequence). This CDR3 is CASDLAQNTEAFF. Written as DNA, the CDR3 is TGTGCCAGCGACCTAGCCCAGAACACTGAAGCTTTCTTT.

Here the CDR3 reads CASSLGLAGGSYEQYF. CDR3 nucleotide sequence: TGTGCCAGCAGTTTAGGTCTAGCGGGGGGCTCCTACGAGCAGTACTTC. V is TRBV28 and J is TRBJ2-5, with 11 bases fitting TRBD2. The assigned J gene may be wrong: the sequence end matches TRBJ2-7 better. Germline-derived CDR1 and CDR2 are MDHEN and SYDVKM. The CDR3 extends over 16 amino acids.

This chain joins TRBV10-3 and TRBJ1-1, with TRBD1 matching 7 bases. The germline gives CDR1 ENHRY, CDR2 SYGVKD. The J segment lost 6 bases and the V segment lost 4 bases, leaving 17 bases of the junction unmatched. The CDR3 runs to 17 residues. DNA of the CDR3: TGTGCCATCAGTGGGTCTAAGAGCAGGGGAGGACAGGCTGAAGCTTTCTTT. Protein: CAISGSKSRGGQAEAFF.

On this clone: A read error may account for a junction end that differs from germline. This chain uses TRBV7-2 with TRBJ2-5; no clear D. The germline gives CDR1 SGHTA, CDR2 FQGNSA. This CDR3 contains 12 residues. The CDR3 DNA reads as TGTGCCCGCAGCATCAACCAAGAGACCCAGTACTTC. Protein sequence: CARSINQETQYF.

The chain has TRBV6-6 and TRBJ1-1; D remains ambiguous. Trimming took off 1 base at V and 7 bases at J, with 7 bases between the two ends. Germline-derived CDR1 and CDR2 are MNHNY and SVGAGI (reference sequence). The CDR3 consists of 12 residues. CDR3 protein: CASSYWASEAFF. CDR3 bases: TGTGCCAGCAGTTACTGGGCGAGTGAAGCTTTCTTT.

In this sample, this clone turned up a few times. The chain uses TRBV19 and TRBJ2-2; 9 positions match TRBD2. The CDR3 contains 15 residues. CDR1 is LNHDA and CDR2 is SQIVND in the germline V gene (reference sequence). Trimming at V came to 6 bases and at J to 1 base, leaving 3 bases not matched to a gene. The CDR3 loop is CASRWTSENTGELFF. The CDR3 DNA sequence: TGTGCCAGTAGATGGACTAGCGAGAACACCGGGGAGCTGTTTTTT.

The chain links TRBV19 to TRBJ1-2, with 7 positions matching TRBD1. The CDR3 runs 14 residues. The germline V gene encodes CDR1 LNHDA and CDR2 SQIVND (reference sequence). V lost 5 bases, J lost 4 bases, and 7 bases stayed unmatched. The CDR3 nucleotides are TGTGCCAGTAGTGTTGGACAGGCCGTCTATGGCTACACCTTC. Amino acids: CASSVGQAVYGYTF.

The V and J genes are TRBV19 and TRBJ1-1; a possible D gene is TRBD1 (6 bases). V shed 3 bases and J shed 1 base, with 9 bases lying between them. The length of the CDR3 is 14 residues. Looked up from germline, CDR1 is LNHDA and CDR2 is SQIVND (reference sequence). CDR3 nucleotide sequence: TGTGCCAGTAGTATGGGGGGGCGGAACACTGAAGCTTTCTTT. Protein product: CASSMGGRNTEAFF.

CDR3 region: CASTTGQWETQYF. The CDR3 region has the DNA TGTGCCAGCACCACAGGGCAGTGGGAGACCCAGTACTTC. The V and J genes are TRBV28 and TRBJ2-5, with D possibly being TRBD1 (6 bases). V was shortened by 7 bases and J by 5 bases, with 14 bases between the two germline ends. The CDR3 consists of 13 residues. Germline V gene lookup returns CDR1 MDHEN and CDR2 SYDVKM.

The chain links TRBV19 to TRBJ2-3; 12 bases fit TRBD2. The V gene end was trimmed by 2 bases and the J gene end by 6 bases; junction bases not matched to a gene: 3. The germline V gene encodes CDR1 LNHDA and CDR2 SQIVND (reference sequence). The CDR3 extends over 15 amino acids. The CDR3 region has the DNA TGTGCCAGTAGTATACTAGCGGGAGGGTTGGATACGCAGTATTTT. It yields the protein CASSILAGGLDTQYF.

CDR3 DNA: TGTGCCAGCAGCCCCTGGGAGAGCTCCTACGAGCAGTACTTC. It is translated as CASSPWESSYEQYF. The rearrangement links TRBV9 to TRBJ2-7, with D perhaps matching TRBD2 (5 bases). Trimming left V 4 bases short and J 0 bases short, with 11 bases between. CDR3 length: 14 amino acids. CDR1 is SGDLS, CDR2 YYNGEE, per germline.

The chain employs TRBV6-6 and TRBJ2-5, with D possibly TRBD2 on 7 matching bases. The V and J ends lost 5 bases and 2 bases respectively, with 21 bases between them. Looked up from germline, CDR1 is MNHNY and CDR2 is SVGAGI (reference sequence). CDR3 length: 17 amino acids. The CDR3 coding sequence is TGTGCCAGCAGTCCCGGACGATTGGCGGGGGCTCAAGAGACCCAGTACTTC. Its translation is CASSPGRLAGAQETQYF.

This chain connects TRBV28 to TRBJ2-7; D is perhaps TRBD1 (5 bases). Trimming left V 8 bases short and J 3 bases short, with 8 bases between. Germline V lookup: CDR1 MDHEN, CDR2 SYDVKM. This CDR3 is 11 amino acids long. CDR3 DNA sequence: TGTGCCAGCCAGGGTAACTACGAGCAGTACTTC. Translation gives CASQGNYEQYF.

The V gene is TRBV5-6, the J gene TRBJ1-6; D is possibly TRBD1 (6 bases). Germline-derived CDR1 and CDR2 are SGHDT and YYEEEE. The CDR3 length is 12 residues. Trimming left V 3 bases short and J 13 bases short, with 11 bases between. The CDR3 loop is CASSSNRDPLHF. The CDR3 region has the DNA TGTGCCAGCAGCTCTAACAGGGATCCCCTCCACTTT.

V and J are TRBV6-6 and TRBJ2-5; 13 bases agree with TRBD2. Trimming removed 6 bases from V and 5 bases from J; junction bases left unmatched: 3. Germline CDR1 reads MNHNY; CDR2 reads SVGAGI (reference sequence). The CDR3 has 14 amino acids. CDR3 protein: CASRLAGGGETQYF. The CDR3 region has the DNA TGTGCCAGCAGACTAGCGGGGGGGGGTGAGACCCAGTACTTC.

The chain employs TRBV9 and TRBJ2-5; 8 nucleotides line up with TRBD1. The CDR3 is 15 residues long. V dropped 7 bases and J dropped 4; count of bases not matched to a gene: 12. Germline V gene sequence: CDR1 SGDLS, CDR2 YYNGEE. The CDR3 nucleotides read TGTGCCAGCGGGGTTGGACAGGGCAAGAGAGAGACCCAGTACTTC. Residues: CASGVGQGKRETQYF.

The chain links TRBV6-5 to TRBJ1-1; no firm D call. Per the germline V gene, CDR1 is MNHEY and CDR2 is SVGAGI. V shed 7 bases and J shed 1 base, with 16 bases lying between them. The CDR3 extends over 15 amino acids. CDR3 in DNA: TGTGCCAGCACCGAAAGTGGCCGAGGGAACACTGAAGCTTTCTTT. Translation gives CASTESGRGNTEAFF.

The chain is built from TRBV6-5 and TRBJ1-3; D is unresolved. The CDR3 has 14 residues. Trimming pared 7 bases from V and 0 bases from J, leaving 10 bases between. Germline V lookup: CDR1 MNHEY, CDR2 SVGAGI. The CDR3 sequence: CASTSGHSGNTIYF. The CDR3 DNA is TGTGCCAGCACCAGCGGGCACTCTGGAAACACCATATATTTT.

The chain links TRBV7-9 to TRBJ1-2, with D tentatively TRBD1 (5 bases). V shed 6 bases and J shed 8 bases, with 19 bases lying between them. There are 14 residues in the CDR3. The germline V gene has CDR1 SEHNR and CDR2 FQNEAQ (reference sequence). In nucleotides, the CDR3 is TGTGCCAGCAGTCTCAGCCAGGGTACTGGGGGCTACACCTTC. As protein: CASSLSQGTGGYTF.

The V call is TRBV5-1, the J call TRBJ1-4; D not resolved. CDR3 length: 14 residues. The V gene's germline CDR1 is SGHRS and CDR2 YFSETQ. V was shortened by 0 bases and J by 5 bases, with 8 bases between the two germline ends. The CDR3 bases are TGCGCCAGCAGCTTGGGCGGGGAGAATGAAAAACTGTTTTTT. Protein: CASSLGGENEKLFF.

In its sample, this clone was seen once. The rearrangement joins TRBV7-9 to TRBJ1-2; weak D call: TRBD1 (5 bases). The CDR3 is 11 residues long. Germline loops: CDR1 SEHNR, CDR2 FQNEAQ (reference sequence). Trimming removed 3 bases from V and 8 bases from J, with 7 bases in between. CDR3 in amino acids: CASSLRDGYTF. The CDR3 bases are TGTGCCAGCAGCTTGCGGGACGGCTACACCTTC.

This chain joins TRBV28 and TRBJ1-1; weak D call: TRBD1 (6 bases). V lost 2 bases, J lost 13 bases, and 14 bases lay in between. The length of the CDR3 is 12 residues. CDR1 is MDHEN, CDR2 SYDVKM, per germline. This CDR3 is CASSLAGQRGFF. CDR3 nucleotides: TGTGCCAGCAGTTTAGCCGGACAGAGAGGTTTCTTT.

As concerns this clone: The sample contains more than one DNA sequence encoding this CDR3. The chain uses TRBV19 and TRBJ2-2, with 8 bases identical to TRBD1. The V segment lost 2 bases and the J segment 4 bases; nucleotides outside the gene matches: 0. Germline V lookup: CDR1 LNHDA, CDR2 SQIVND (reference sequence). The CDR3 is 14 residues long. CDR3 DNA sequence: TGTGCCAGTAGTATAACAGGGGGCACCGGGGAGCTGTTTTTT. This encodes CASSITGGTGELFF.

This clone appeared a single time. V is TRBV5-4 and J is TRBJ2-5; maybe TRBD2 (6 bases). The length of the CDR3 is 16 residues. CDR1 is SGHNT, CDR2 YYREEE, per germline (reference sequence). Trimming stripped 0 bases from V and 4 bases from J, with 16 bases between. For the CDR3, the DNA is TGTGCCAGCAGCTTGGATTTTGTGACCGGGGGAGAGACCCAGTACTTC. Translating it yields CASSLDFVTGGETQYF.

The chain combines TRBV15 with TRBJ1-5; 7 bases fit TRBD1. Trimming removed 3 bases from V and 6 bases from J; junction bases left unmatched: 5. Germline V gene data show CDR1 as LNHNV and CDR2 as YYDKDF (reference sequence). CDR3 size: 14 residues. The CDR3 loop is CATSRNRGGQPQHF. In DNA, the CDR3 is TGTGCCACCAGCAGGAACAGGGGAGGTCAGCCCCAGCATTTT.

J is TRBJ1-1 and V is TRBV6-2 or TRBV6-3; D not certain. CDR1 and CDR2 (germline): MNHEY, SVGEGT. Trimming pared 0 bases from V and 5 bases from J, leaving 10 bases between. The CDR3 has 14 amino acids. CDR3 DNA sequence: TGTGCCAGCAGTTACTCGTCGGGGAAAACTGAAGCTTTCTTT. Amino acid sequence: CASSYSSGKTEAFF.